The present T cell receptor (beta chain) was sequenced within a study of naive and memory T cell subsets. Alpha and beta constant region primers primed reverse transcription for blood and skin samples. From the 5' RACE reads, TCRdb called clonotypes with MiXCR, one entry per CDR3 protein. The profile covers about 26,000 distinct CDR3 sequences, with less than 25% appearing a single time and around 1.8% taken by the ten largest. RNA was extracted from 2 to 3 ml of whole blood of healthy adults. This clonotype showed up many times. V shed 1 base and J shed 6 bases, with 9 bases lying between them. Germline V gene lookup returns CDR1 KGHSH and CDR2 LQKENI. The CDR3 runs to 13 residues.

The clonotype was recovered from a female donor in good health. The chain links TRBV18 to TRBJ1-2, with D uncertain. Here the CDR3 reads CASSPLTNDGYTF. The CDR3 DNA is TGTGCCAGCTCACCACTGACGAACGATGGCTACACCTTC.